This T cell receptor beta chain was sequenced during a study of T cell responses to AZD1222 COVID-19 vaccine. The data were produced by immunoSEQ multiplex PCR, yet TCRdb's version contains in-frame clones alone and is incomplete. The repertoire holds around 99,000 clones, with under 95% as singletons. Germline-derived CDR1 and CDR2 are MGHRA and YSYEKL. This CDR3 spans 16 amino acids. V lost 3 bases and J 6 bases, leaving 18 bases between the germline ends. Study results and caveats: Repertoires were collected only later (after the peak T cell response had occurred).

As for this clone: Its antigen remains unknown.

Sequenced here: peripheral blood, sampled on day 0 of AZD1222 vaccination. This TCR derives from an adult in good health. The chain employs TRBV4-1 and TRBJ2-1; D is tentatively TRBD1 or TRBD2 (6 bases each). CDR3 loop: CASSQGGTGARNEQFF. The CDR3, as DNA: TGCGCCAGCAGCCAGGGCGGCACGGGGGCCCGCAATGAGCAGTTCTTC.